One sample yielded the 26 T cell receptor beta chains listed below, sequenced in a study of cytomegalovirus exposure and HLA in healthy donors. The study ran its PCR with 60 Vbeta and 13 Jbeta primers. The table came from immunoSEQ multiplex PCR; TCRdb's copy has only in-frame clones and leaves some out. The listing records some 75,000 clones. Sequenced sample: PBMCs. The receptors here all came from a boy aged 10-17 years in good health and CMV-seronegative.

About this clone: Other DNA sequences from this sample encode an identical CDR3 as well. This rearrangement joins TRBV29-1 to TRBJ2-7; maybe TRBD1 (5 bases). Germline CDR1 reads SQVTM; CDR2 reads ANQGSEA. Trimming stripped 4 bases from V and 4 bases from J, with 14 bases between. The CDR3 loop spans 13 amino acids. CDR3 bases: TGCAGCGTTGGGGGCGGAACCTCGTACGAGCAGTACTTC. As protein: CSVGGGTSYEQYF.

A word on this clone: At one end, the junction sequence differs from germline, possibly due to a read error. This chain joins TRBV30 and TRBJ2-3, with D possibly TRBD1 on 5 matching bases. CDR1 is GTSNPN and CDR2 is SVGIG in the germline V gene (reference sequence). The CDR3 spans 11 residues. The CDR3 sequence: CAWATTDKQYF. The CDR3 bases are TGTGCCTGGGCGACGACAGATAAGCAGTATTTT.

The rearrangement uses TRBV6-5 and TRBJ2-4; no clear D. Trimming stripped 0 bases from V and 7 bases from J, with 10 bases between. From germline, CDR1 is MNHEY and CDR2 SVGAGI. CDR3 length: 14 residues. In DNA form, the CDR3 reads TGTGCCAGCAGTTACTCGCCGGAGACGAACATTCAGTACTTC. It translates to CASSYSPETNIQYF.

V usage is TRBV4-2 and J usage is TRBJ1-1; TRBD1 agrees at 11 bases. Losses at the gene ends were 0 bases for V and 7 bases for J; bases not matched to a gene: 4. The CDR3 totals 15 residues. In germline, CDR1 is LGHNA, CDR2 YNFKEQ. For the CDR3, the DNA is TGTGCCAGCAGCCAAGATCCGGGACAGGGGGATGAAGCTTTCTTT. Amino acids: CASSQDPGQGDEAFF.

The chain combines TRBV15 with TRBJ2-3; D is uncertain. The germline CDR1 and CDR2 sequences are LNHNV and YYDKDF (reference sequence). V dropped 0 bases and J dropped 0 bases, with 7 bases sitting between them. CDR3 length equals 15 residues. The CDR3 protein is CATSRDRASTDTQYF. CDR3 DNA: TGTGCCACCAGCAGAGATCGAGCTAGCACAGATACGCAGTATTTT.

The CDR3 region is CASSRNRAKALTYEQYF. The CDR3 DNA is TGTGCCAGCAGCCGAAACAGGGCCAAGGCCCTAACCTACGAGCAGTACTTC. The J gene is TRBJ2-7, the V gene TRBV13, with D perhaps TRBD1 (6 bases). Germline loops: CDR1 PRHDT, CDR2 FYEKMQ (reference sequence). The CDR3 consists of 17 residues. Between the trimmed V and J ends, which lost 5 bases and 2 bases, there was a span of 22 bases.

This sequence joins TRBV6-1 and TRBJ2-1; no reliable D call. This CDR3 is 14 amino acids long. The germline CDR1 and CDR2 sequences are MNHNS and SASEGT. Between the trimmed V and J ends, which lost 6 bases and 0 bases, there was a span of 9 bases. CDR3 sequence reads: CASRIVYSYNEQFF. The CDR3 nucleotides read TGTGCCAGCAGAATAGTCTACTCCTACAATGAGCAGTTCTTC.

The V and J genes are TRBV7-9 and TRBJ2-3, with 11 bases identical to TRBD2. Germline CDR1 and CDR2: SEHNR and FQNEAQ (reference sequence). The CDR3 consists of 13 residues. Trimming cost V 1 base and J 14 bases; bases outside gene matches: 5. The CDR3, as DNA: TGTGCCAGCAGCTTAGGAGGACTAGCGGGCGGGTATTTT. Its protein product is CASSLGGLAGGYF.

V gene TRBV10-3 combines with J gene TRBJ2-2, with 10 bases matching TRBD2. CDR1 is ENHRY and CDR2 is SYGVKD in the germline V gene. V gave up 6 bases and J gave up 7 bases; unmatched junction bases: 11. The CDR3 totals 16 residues. The CDR3 here is CAIRRLAGDFGGELFF. In DNA form, the CDR3 reads TGTGCCATCAGGAGGCTAGCGGGAGATTTTGGCGGGGAGCTGTTTTTT.

The chain couples TRBV19 to TRBJ2-1, with 8 nucleotides matching TRBD1. V dropped 4 bases and J dropped 5; count of bases not matched to a gene: 7. The germline V gene encodes CDR1 LNHDA and CDR2 SQIVND (reference sequence). The length of the CDR3 is 15 residues. CDR3 residues: CASSRTGQEHNEQFF. The CDR3 coding sequence is TGTGCCAGTAGTAGGACAGGGCAAGAACACAATGAGCAGTTCTTC.

This chain connects TRBV5-5 to TRBJ1-5, with unresolved D. Between the trimmed V and J ends, which lost 4 bases and 3 bases, there was a span of 8 bases. CDR1 is SGHKS and CDR2 is YYEKEE in the germline V gene (reference sequence). The CDR3 covers 13 residues. CDR3 nucleotide sequence: TGTGCCAGCAGCGGTCAGATCAATCAGCCCCAGCATTTT. Its protein product is CASSGQINQPQHF.

The rearrangement joins TRBV19 to TRBJ2-7; TRBD1 aligns across 7 bases. This CDR3 contains 14 residues. The germline CDR1 and CDR2 sequences are LNHDA and SQIVND (reference sequence). With 3 bases clipped from V and 0 bases from J, the junction kept 2 bases outside the gene matches. CDR3 DNA: TGTGCCAGTAGTATGACAGGGACCTCCTACGAGCAGTACTTC. Its translation is CASSMTGTSYEQYF.

The CDR3 DNA follows: TGTGCCAGCAGTTTGGACAGAGTCGACTCCTACGAGCAGTACTTC. It is translated as CASSLDRVDSYEQYF. The rearrangement links TRBV2 to TRBJ2-7, with TRBD1 as a possible D gene (6 bases). The V end was cut by 5 bases, the J end by 0 bases, with 14 bases between. Germline V gene data show CDR1 as SNHLY and CDR2 as FYNNEI. The CDR3 is 15 residues long.

The chain carries TRBV10-3 and TRBJ1-6; a weak D match, TRBD1 (6 bases). V lost 3 bases and J lost 9, with 15 bases in between. Germline-derived CDR1 and CDR2 are ENHRY and SYGVKD. The length of the CDR3 is 15 residues. As DNA, the CDR3 is TGTGCCATCAGTGACCAAACAGGGAATGGTTCACCCCTCCACTTT. This gives the protein CAISDQTGNGSPLHF.

The genes are TRBV5-1 and TRBJ1-1, with D uncertain. CDR3 length equals 14 residues. The germline gives CDR1 SGHRS, CDR2 YFSETQ. Trimming took off 4 bases at V and 1 base at J, with 11 bases between the two ends. CDR3: CASSQQTQNTEAFF. CDR3 bases: TGCGCCAGCAGCCAACAAACGCAGAACACTGAAGCTTTCTTT. Combining the CDR3 with reference TRBV5-1 and TRBJ1-1 gives the whole variable domain KAGVTQTPRYLIKTRGQQVTLSCSPISGHRSVSWYQQTPGQGLQFLFEYFSETQRNKGNFPGRFSGRQFSNSRSEMNVSTLELGDSALYLCASSQQTQNTEAFFGQGTRLTVV.

Comments on this clone: The junction shows a germline mismatch at one end, possibly a read error. The genes are TRBV4-1 and TRBJ2-3, with 7 bases that match TRBD2. The germline V gene has CDR1 MGHRA and CDR2 YSYEKL. The CDR3 is 17 amino acids. In DNA form, the CDR3 reads TGCGCCAGCAGCCAAGGCTACGGGAGGAATGGTGGCGATAAGCAGTATTTT. The encoded protein is CASSQGYGRNGGDKQYF.

The chain combines TRBV5-1 with TRBJ2-1; a possible D gene is TRBD2 (5 bases). Germline V CDR1 and CDR2: SGHRS, YFSETQ. The CDR3 totals 14 residues. V gave up 0 bases and J gave up 5 bases, with 9 bases separating them. CDR3 bases: TGCGCCAGCAGCTTGGAGGGAGCCGACAATGAGCAGTTCTTC. Protein: CASSLEGADNEQFF.

The chain has TRBV5-6 and TRBJ2-1; D not certain. V shed 0 bases and J shed 3 bases, with 4 bases lying between them. The CDR3 covers 13 residues. Germline assignment: CDR1 SGHDT and CDR2 YYEEEE. CDR3 residues: CASSLDYYNEQFF. CDR3 DNA sequence: TGTGCCAGCAGCTTGGACTACTACAATGAGCAGTTCTTC.

This sequence joins TRBV30 and TRBJ2-1; maybe TRBD1 (6 bases). The CDR3 contains 11 residues. Trimming took 1 base from V and 8 from J, leaving 6 bases between them. Germline CDR1 and CDR2: GTSNPN and SVGIG (reference sequence). The CDR3 DNA is TGTGCCTGGAGTGAGGGGGATGAGCAGTTCTTC. Translated, it gives CAWSEGDEQFF. Looking up the rest from reference TRBV30 and TRBJ2-1 gives the full variable domain: SQTIHQWPATLVQPVGSPLSLECTVEGTSNPNLYWYRQAAGRGLQLLFYSVGIGQISSEVPQNLSASRPQDRQFILSSKKLLLSDSGFYLCAWSEGDEQFFGPGTRLTVL.

The chain combines TRBV7-2 with TRBJ1-1, with D uncertain. CDR1 is SGHTA and CDR2 is FQGNSA in the germline V gene. The V and J ends lost 5 bases and 1 base respectively, with 14 bases between them. This CDR3 is 15 amino acids long. In DNA, the CDR3 is TGTGCCAGCAGCCCCGTCAGAGGAGGGAACACTGAAGCTTTCTTT. Amino acid sequence: CASSPVRGGNTEAFF.

To note about this clone: The sample contains more than one DNA sequence encoding this CDR3. The chain links TRBV6-1 to TRBJ2-7; TRBD2 is a possible D gene (6 bases). Per germline, CDR1 MNHNS and CDR2 SASEGT. The CDR3 has 14 residues. Trimming left V 2 bases short and J 6 bases short, with 14 bases between. Here the CDR3 reads CASSELGGGAEQYF. The CDR3 DNA reads as TGTGCCAGCAGTGAACTAGGCGGCGGGGCCGAGCAGTACTTC.

The chain uses TRBV4-1 and TRBJ2-3; 9 bases agree with TRBD2. The germline gives CDR1 MGHRA, CDR2 YSYEKL. The J segment lost 1 base and the V segment lost 4 bases, leaving 3 bases of the junction unmatched. CDR3 length: 15 amino acids. The CDR3 DNA reads as TGCGCCAGCAGCCTGGCGGGGGGGCGCACAGATACGCAGTATTTT. Residues: CASSLAGGRTDTQYF.

The CDR3 nucleotides read TGTGCCAGCAGCGTAGATGGCGGGAAGGACAATGAGCAGTTCTTC. Amino acid sequence: CASSVDGGKDNEQFF. The J gene is TRBJ2-1, the V gene TRBV9, with D perhaps TRBD2 (6 bases). Trimming took 0 bases from V and 5 from J, leaving 12 bases between them. This CDR3 contains 15 residues. The V gene's germline CDR1 is SGDLS and CDR2 YYNGEE. Filled out from reference TRBV9 and TRBJ2-1, the complete variable domain reads DSGVTQTPKHLITATGQRVTLRCSPRSGDLSVYWYQQSLDQGLQFLIQYYNGEERAKGNILERFSAQQFPDLHSELNLSSLELGDSALYFCASSVDGGKDNEQFFGPGTRLTVL.

The V and J genes are TRBV18 and TRBJ1-5; D is uncertain. The V and J ends lost 2 bases and 0 bases respectively, with 8 bases between them. CDR1 KGHSH and CDR2 LQKENI come from the germline V gene. The CDR3 has 15 residues. CDR3 sequence (DNA): TGTGCCAGCTCACCAAATACTAATAGCAATCAGCCCCAGCATTTT. Translating it yields CASSPNTNSNQPQHF.

The V and J genes are TRBV4-2 and TRBJ1-5, with D maybe TRBD1 (5 bases). This CDR3 is built from 15 residues. Germline V gene lookup returns CDR1 LGHNA and CDR2 YNFKEQ. Trimming cost V 0 bases and J 9 bases, with 15 bases left between them. Here the CDR3 DNA reads TGTGCCAGCAGCCAAGATGACCCCAGGGTAGGGCCCCAGCATTTT. This gives the protein CASSQDDPRVGPQHF.

The gene calls are TRBV7-2 and TRBJ1-1; TRBD1 matches at 9 bases. The CDR3 spans 15 residues. Germline CDR1 and CDR2: SGHTA and FQGNSA. Trimming removed 5 bases from V and 0 bases from J; junction bases left unmatched: 4. DNA of the CDR3: TGTGCCAGCAGCGCCGACAGGGGGATGAACACTGAAGCTTTCTTT. This translates into CASSADRGMNTEAFF.